This TCR beta chain was identified in a study of post-analysis software for immune sequencing data. Overall study results and limits: Patients carried several TRBV segments more frequently than controls did, and TRBV5-6, TRBV5-1 and TRBV20-1 were among them.

CDR3 length equals 14 residues. Germline CDR1 LGHDT, CDR2 YNNKEL (reference sequence). The V and J ends lost 0 bases and 4 bases respectively, with 9 bases between them. With respect to this clonotype: Its antigen remains unidentified.

Sequencing libraries made from TCR beta cDNA carried unique molecular identifiers. Yield was 500,000 or so cDNA molecules from approximately 0.91 to 9.4 million T cells. TCRdb reanalysed the PCR reads using MiXCR and keeps one entry per CDR3 protein. This table has about 820,000 distinct CDR3 sequences, roughly 58% appearing once. The chain uses TRBV3-1 and TRBJ2-5, with D unresolved. The source is a girl between 5 and 17 years old with multiple sclerosis. The sample consisted of blood. In nucleotides, the CDR3 is TGTGCCAGCAGCCAAGATGGACCACGAGAGACCCAGTACTTC. Amino acids: CASSQDGPRETQYF.